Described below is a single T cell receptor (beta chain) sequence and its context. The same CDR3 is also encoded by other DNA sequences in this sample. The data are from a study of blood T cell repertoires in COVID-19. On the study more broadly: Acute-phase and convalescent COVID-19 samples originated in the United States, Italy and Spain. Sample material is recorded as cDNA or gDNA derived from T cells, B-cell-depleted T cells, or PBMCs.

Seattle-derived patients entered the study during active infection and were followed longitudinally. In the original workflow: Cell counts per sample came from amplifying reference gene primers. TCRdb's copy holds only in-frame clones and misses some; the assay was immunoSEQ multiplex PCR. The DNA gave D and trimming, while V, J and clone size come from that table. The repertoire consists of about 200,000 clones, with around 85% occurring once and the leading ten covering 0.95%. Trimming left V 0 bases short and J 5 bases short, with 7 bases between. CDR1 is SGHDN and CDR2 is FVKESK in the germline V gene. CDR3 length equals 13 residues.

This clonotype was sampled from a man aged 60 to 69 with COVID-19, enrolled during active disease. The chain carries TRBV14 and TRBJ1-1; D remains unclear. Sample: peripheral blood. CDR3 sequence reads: CASSQDRGTEAFF. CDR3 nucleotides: TGTGCCAGCAGCCAAGATCGAGGGACTGAAGCTTTCTTT. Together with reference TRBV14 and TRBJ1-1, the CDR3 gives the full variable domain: EAGVTQFPSHSVIEKGQTVTLRCDPISGHDNLYWYRRVMGKEIKFLLHFVKESKQDESGMPNNRFLAERTGGTYSTLKVQPAELEDSGVYFCASSQDRGTEAFFGQGTRLTVV.